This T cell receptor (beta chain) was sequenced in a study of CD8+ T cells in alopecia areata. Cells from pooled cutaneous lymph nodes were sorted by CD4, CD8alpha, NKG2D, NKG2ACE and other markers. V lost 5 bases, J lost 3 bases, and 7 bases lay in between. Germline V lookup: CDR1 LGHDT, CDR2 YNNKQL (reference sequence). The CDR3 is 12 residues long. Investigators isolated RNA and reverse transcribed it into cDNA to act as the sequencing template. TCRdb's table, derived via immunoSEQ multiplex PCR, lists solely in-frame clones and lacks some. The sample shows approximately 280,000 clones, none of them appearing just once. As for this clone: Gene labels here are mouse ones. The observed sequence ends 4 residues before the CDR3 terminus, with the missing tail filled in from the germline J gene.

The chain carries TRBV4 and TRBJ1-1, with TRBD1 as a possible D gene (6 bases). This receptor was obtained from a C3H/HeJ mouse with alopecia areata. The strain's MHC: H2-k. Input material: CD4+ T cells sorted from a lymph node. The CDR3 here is CASSAGDTEVFF. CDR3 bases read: TGTGCCAGCAGCGCAGGGGACACA.